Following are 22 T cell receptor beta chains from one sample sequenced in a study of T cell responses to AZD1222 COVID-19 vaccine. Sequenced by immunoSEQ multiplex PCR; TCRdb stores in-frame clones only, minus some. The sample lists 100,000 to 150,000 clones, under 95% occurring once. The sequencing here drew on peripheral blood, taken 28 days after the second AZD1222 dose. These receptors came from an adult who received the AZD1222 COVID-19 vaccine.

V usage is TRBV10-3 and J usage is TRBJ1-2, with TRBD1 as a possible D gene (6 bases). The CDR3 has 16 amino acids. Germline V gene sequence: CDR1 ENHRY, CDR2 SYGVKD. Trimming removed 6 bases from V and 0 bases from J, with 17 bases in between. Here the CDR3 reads CAIRQYRDTTNYGYTF. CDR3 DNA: TGTGCCATCAGACAATACCGGGACACGACTAACTATGGCTACACCTTC.

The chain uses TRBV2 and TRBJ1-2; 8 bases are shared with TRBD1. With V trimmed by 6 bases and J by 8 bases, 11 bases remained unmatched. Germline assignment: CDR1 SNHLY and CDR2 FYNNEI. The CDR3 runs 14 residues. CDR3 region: CASRAPGQVIGYTF. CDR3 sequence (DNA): TGTGCCAGCAGGGCACCGGGACAGGTGATCGGCTACACCTTC.

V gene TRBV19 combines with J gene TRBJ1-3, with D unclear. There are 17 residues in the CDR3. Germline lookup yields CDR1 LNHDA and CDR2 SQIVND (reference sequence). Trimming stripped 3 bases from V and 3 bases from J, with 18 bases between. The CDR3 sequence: CASSISRERLFGNTIYF. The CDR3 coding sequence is TGTGCCAGTAGTATTTCAAGGGAGAGACTGTTTGGAAACACCATATATTTT.

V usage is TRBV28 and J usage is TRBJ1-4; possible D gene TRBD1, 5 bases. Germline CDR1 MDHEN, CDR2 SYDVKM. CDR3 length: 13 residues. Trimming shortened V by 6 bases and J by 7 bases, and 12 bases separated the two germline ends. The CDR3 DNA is TGTGCCAGCAGCGGCGGGGGACCTGAAAAACTGTTTTTT. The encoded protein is CASSGGGPEKLFF. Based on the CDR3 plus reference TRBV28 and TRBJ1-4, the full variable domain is DVKVTQSSRYLVKRTGEKVFLECVQDMDHENMFWYRQDPGLGLRLIYFSYDVKMKEKGDIPEGYSVSREKKERFSLILESASTNQTSMYLCASSGGGPEKLFFGSGTQLSVL.

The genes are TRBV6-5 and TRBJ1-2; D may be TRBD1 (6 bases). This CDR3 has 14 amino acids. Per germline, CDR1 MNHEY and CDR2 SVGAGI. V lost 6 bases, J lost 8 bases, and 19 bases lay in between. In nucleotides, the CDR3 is TGTGCCAGCAGACACCGGGCCCAGGGGTTCGGCTACACCTTC. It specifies CASRHRAQGFGYTF.

CDR3 sequence reads: CASSQDWSATEAFF. For the CDR3, the DNA is TGTGCCAGCAGCCAAGATTGGTCAGCGACTGAAGCTTTCTTT. This chain joins TRBV14 and TRBJ1-1; no definite D call. CDR3 length equals 14 residues. Trimming took off 0 bases at V and 5 bases at J, with 10 bases between the two ends. CDR1 is SGHDN, CDR2 FVKESK, per germline.

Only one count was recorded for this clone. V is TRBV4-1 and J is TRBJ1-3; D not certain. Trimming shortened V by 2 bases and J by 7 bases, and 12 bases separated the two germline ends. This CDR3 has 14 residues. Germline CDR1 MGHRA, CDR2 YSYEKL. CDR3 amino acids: CASSQPVRRNTIYF. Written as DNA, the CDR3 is TGCGCCAGCAGCCAACCCGTAAGGAGGAACACCATATATTTT.

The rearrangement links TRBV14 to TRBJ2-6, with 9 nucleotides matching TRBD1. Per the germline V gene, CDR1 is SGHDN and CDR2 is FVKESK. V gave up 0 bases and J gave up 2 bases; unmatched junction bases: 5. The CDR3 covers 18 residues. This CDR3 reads CASSQDEGQGAGANVLTF. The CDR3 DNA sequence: TGTGCCAGCAGCCAAGATGAGGGACAGGGCGCTGGGGCCAACGTCCTGACTTTC.

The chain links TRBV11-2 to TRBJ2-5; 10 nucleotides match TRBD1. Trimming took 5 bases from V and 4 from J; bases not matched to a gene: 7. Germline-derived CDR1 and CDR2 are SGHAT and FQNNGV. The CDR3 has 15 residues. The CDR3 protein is CASSPGTGDRETQYF. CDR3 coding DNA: TGTGCCAGCAGCCCCGGGACAGGGGATCGAGAGACCCAGTACTTC. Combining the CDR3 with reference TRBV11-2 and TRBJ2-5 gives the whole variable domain EAGVAQSPRYKIIEKRQSVAFWCNPISGHATLYWYQQILGQGPKLLIQFQNNGVVDDSQLPKDRFSAERLKGVDSTLKIQPAKLEDSAVYLCASSPGTGDRETQYFGPGTRLLVL.

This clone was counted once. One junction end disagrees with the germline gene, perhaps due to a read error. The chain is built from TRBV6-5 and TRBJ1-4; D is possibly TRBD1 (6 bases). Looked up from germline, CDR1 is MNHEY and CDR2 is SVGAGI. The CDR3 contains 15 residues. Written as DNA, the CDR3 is TGTGCCAGCAGTTACTGGGTCGGGGGCGTTGAAAAACTGCTTTTT. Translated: CASSYWVGGVEKLLF.

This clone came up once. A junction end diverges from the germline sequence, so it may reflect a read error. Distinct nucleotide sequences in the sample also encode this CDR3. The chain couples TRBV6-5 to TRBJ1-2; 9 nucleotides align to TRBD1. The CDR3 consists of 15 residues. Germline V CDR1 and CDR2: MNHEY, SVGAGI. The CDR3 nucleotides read TGCGCCAGCAGGACAGGGACAGGGTGGGACTATGGCTACACCTTC. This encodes CASRTGTGWDYGYTF.

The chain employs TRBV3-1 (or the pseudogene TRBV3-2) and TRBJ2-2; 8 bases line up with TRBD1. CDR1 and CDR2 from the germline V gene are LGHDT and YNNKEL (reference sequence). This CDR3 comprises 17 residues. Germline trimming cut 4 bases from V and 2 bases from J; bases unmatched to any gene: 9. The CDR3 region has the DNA TGTGCCAGCAGCCGAACAGGGGGGTGGGGTAACACCGGGGAGCTGTTTTTT. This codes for CASSRTGGWGNTGELFF.

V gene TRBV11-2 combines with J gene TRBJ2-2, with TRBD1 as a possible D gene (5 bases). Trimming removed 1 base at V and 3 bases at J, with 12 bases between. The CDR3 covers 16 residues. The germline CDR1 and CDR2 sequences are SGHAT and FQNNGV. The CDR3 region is CASSLGQGSYTGELFF. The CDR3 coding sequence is TGTGCCAGCAGCTTAGGGCAGGGCAGTTACACCGGGGAGCTGTTTTTT.

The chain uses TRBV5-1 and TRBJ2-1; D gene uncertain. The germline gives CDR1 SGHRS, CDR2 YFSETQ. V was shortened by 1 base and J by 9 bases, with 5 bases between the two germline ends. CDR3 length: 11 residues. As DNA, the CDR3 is TGCGCCAGCAGCTTGATCGGTGAGCAGTTCTTC. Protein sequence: CASSLIGEQFF.

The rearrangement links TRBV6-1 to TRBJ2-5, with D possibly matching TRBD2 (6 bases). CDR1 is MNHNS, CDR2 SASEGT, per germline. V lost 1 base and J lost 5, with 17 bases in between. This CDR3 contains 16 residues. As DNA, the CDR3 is TGTGCCAGCAGTGAAGTATTCTCGAGCGCGGGGGAGACCCAGTACTTC. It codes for CASSEVFSSAGETQYF.

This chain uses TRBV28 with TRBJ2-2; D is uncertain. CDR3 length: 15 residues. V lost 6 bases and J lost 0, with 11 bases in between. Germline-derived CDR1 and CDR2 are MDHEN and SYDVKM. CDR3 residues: CASRTKMTNTGELFF. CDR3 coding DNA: TGTGCCAGCAGAACTAAGATGACGAACACCGGGGAGCTGTTTTTT.

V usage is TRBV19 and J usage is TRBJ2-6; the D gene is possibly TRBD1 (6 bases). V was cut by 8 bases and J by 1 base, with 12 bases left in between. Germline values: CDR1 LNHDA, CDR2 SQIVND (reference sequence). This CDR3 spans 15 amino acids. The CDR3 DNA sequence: TGTGCCAGTTCATCCAGGGGTTCTGGGGCCAACGTCCTGACTTTC. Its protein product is CASSSRGSGANVLTF.

CDR3 bases: TGTGCCAGTAATAACGACCTGGGGACAGGGGCGGATGGCTACACCTTC. It yields the protein CASNNDLGTGADGYTF. The rearrangement uses TRBV19 and TRBJ1-2; 10 bases line up with TRBD1. This CDR3 spans 16 amino acids. Germline V CDR1 and CDR2: LNHDA, SQIVND (reference sequence). With 7 bases clipped from V and 6 bases from J, the junction kept 14 bases outside the gene matches.

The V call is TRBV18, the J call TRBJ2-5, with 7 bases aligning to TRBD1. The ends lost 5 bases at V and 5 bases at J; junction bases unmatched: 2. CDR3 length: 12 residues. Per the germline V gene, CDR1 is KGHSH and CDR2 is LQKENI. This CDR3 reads CASSYRGETQYF. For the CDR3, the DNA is TGTGCCAGCTCATACAGGGGTGAGACCCAGTACTTC.

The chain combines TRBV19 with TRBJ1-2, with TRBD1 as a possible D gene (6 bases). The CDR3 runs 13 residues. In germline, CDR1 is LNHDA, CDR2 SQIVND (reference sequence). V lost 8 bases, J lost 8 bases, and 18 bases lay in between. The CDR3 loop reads CASSGAAFVGYTF. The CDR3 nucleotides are TGTGCCAGTTCAGGGGCCGCCTTTGTCGGCTACACCTTC.

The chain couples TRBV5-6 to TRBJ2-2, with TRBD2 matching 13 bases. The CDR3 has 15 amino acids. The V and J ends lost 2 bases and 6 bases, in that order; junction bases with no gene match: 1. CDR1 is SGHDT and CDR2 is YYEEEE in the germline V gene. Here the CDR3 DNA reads TGTGCCAGCAGCTTAGGACTAGCGGGAGCCGGGGAGCTGTTTTTT. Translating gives CASSLGLAGAGELFF.

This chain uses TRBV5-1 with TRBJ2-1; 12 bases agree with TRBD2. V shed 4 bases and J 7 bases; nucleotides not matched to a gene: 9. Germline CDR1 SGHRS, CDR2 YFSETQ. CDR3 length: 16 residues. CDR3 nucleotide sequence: TGCGCCAGCAGCCTTACTCTAGCGGGAGGGCCAAATGAGCAGTTCTTC. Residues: CASSLTLAGGPNEQFF.